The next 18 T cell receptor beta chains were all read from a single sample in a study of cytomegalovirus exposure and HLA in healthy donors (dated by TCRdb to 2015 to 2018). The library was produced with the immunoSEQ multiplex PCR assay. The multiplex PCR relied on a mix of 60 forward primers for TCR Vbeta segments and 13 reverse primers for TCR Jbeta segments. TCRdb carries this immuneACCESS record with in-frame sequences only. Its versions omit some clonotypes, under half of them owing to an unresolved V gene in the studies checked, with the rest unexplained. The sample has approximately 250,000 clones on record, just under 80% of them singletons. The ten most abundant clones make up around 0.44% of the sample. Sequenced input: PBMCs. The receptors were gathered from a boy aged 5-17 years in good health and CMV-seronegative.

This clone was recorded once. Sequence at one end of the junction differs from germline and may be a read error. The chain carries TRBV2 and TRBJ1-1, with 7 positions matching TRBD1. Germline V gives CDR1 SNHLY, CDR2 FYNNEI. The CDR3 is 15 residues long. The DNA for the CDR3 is TGTGCCAGCAGCCCTAAGGGAAGGGGGCTCGGCCCGAGGGCCTTT. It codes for CASSPKGRGLGPRAF.

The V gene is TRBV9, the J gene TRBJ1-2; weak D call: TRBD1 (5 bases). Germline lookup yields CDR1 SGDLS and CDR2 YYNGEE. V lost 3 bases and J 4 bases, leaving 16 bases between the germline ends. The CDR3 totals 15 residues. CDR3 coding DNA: TGTGCCAGCAGCGCCCGGGACTTCGGGGCCTATGGCTACACCTTC. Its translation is CASSARDFGAYGYTF. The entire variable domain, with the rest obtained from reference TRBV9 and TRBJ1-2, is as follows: DSGVTQTPKHLITATGQRVTLRCSPRSGDLSVYWYQQSLDQGLQFLIQYYNGEERAKGNILERFSAQQFPDLHSELNLSSLELGDSALYFCASSARDFGAYGYTFGSGTRLTVV.

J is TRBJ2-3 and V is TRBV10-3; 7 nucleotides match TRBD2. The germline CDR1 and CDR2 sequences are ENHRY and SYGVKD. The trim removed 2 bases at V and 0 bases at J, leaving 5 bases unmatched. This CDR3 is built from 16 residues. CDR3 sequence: CAISEGGDASTDTQYF. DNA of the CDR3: TGTGCCATCAGTGAGGGGGGGGATGCTAGCACAGATACGCAGTATTTT.

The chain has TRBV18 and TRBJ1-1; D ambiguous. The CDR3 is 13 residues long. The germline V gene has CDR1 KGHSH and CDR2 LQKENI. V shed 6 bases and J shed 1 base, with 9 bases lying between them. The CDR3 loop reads CASSPQANTEAFF. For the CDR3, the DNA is TGTGCCAGCTCCCCCCAGGCGAACACTGAAGCTTTCTTT.

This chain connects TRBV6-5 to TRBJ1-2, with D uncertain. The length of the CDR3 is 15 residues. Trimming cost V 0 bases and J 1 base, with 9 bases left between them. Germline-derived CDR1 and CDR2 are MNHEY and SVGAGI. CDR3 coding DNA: TGTGCCAGCAGTTACTCCTACAGTAGTAACTATGGCTACACCTTC. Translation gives CASSYSYSSNYGYTF.

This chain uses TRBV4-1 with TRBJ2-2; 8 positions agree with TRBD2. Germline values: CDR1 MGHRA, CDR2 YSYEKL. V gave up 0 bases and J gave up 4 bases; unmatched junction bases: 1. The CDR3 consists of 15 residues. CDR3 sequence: CASSQDGRATGELFF. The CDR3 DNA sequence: TGCGCCAGCAGCCAAGACGGGAGGGCCACCGGGGAGCTGTTTTTT.

CDR3 in DNA: TGTGCCAGCAGTTCCCGAGACTACCCACGGGAAGAGACCCAGTACTTC. As protein: CASSSRDYPREETQYF. V is TRBV6-5 and J is TRBJ2-5, with a tentative D call TRBD2 (5 bases). Between the trimmed V and J ends, which lost 4 bases and 3 bases, there was a span of 18 bases. Looked up from germline, CDR1 is MNHEY and CDR2 is SVGAGI. The CDR3 extends over 16 amino acids.

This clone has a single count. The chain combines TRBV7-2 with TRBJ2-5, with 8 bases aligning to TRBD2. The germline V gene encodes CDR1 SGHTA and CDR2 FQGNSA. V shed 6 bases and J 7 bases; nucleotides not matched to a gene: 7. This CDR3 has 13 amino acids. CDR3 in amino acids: CASRPAGEGTQYF. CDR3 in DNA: TGTGCCAGCAGGCCAGCGGGAGAAGGGACCCAGTACTTC.

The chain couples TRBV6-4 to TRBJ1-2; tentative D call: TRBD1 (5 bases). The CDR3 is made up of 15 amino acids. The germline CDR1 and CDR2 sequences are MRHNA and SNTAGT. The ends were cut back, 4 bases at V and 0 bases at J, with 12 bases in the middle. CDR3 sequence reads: CASSARTTSNYGYTF. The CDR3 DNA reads TGTGCCAGCAGTGCCCGGACAACCTCTAACTATGGCTACACCTTC.

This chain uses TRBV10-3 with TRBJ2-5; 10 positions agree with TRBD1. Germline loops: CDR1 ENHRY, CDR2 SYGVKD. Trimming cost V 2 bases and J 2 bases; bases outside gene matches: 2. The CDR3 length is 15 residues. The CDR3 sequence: CAISERDRGQETQYF. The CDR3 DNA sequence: TGTGCCATCAGTGAGAGGGACAGGGGACAAGAGACCCAGTACTTC.

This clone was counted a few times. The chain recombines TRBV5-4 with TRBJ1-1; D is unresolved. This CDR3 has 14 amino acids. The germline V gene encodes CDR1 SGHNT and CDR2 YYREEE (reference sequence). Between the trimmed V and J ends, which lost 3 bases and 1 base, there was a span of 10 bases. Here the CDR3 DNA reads TGTGCCAGCAGCTCCTTCCGGGGGAACACTGAAGCTTTCTTT. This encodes CASSSFRGNTEAFF.

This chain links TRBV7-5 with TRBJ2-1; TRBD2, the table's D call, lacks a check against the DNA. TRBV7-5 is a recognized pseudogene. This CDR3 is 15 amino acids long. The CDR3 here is CVRRPGLAGVGEQFF. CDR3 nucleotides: TGTGTCAGAAGACCGGGACTAGCGGGAGTGGGGGAGCAGTTCTTC.

This CDR3 is CASSYYTDQAFF. The DNA for the CDR3 is TGTGCCAGTAGTTACTACACCGACCAAGCTTTCTTT. The V call is TRBV19, the J call TRBJ1-1; no clear D gene. The CDR3 has 12 amino acids. Germline V gene data show CDR1 as LNHDA and CDR2 as SQIVND (reference sequence). The ends were cut back, 5 bases at V and 9 bases at J, with 13 bases in the middle.

The DNA for the CDR3 is TGTGCCAGCAGTGAAACGCGGGTAGACTATGGCTACACCTTC. Translation: CASSETRVDYGYTF. The rearrangement joins TRBV2 to TRBJ1-2; D not resolved. This CDR3 contains 14 residues. Per the germline V gene, CDR1 is SNHLY and CDR2 is FYNNEI. V shed 2 bases and J shed 3 bases, with 10 bases lying between them.

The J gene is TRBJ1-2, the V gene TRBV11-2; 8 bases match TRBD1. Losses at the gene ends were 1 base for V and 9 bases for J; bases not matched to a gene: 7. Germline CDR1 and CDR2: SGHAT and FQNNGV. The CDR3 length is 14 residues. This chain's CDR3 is CASSLAGQVISYTF. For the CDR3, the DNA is TGTGCCAGCAGCTTAGCGGGACAGGTAATCAGCTACACCTTC.

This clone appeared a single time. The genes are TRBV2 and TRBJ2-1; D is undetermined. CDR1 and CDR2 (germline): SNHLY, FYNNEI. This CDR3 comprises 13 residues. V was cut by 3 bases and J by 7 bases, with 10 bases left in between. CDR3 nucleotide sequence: TGTGCCAGCAGTGAGTCGGTTTGGAATGAGCAGTTCTTC. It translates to CASSESVWNEQFF.

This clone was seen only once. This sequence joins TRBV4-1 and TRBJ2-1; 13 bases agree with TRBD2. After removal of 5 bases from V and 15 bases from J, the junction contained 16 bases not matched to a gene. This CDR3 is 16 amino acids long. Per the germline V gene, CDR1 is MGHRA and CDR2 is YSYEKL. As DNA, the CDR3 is TGCGCCAGCAGCTTGAAACTAGCGGGAGGGGGGCAACCCAGGTTCTTC. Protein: CASSLKLAGGGQPRFF.

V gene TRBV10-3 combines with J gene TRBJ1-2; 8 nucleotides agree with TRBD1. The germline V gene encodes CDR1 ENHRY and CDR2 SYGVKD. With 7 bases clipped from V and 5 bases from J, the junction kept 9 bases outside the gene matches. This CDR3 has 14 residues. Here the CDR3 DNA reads TGTGCCATCACGGCGGCAGGGGGCGCTTATGGCTACACCTTC. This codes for CAITAAGGAYGYTF.